This T cell receptor (beta chain) was retrieved from a study of T-cell reconstitution after alpha-beta-depleted transplantation in children. V was pared by 3 bases and J by 4 bases, with 15 bases between. The length of the CDR3 is 15 residues. Germline V gene data show CDR1 as MDHEN and CDR2 as SYDVKM. A library of TCRbeta sequences, prepared with unique molecular identifiers, was generated. TCRdb re-called the PCR reads with MiXCR, one entry per CDR3 protein. This sample has approximately 500,000 distinct CDR3 sequences; under 12% occur once, and the top ten carry 2% to 2.5%. This TCR was sampled from a child aged 2 to 10 with inherited bone marrow failure, due to receive a stem cell transplant. The V call is TRBV28, the J call TRBJ1-2; D is ambiguous. Sequenced material: PBMCs, taken before TCRalphabeta/CD19-depleted stem cell transplant. The CDR3 nucleotides read TGTGCCAGCAGTTTTGAGGTTAGGTGGGCCTATGGCTACACCTTC. The encoded protein is CASSFEVRWAYGYTF.